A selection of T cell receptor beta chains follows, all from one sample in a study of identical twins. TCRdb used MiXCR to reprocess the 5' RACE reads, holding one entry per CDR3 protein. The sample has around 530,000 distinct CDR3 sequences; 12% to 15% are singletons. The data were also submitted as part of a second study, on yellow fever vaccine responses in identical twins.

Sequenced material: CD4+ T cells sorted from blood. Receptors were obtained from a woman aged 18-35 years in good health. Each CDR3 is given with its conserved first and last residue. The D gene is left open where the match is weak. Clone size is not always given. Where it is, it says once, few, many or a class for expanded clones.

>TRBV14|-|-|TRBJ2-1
CASSLTIDRIYNEQFF
TGTGCCAGCAGCCTGACGATCGACAGGATCTACAATGAGCAGTTCTTC
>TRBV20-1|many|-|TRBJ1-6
CSALPPFHPSSYNSPLHF
TGCAGTGCTCTCCCGCCGTTCCACCCGAGCTCCTATAATTCACCCCTCCACTTT
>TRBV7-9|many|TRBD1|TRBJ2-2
CASRDRGDTGELFF
TGTGCCAGCAGGGACAGGGGAGACACCGGGGAGCTGTTTTTT
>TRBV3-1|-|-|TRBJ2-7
CASSVSGPAYEQYF
TGTGCCAGCAGCGTAAGCGGACCAGCCTACGAGCAGTACTTC
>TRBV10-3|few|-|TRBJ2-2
CAISEATGELFF
TGTGCCATCAGTGAGGCGACCGGGGAGCTGTTTTTT
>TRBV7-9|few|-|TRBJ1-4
CASSLFSQGNEKLFF
TGTGCCAGCAGCTTATTTTCACAGGGTAATGAAAAACTGTTTTTT
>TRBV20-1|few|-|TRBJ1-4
CSAGRGSNEKLFF
TGCAGTGCGGGGCGGGGAAGTAATGAAAAACTGTTTTTT
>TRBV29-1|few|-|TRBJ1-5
CSVEVGGNNQPQHF
TGCAGCGTTGAGGTTGGGGGTAACAATCAGCCCCAGCATTTT
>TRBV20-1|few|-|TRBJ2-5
CSAPLSGETQYF
TGCAGTGCGCCTCTGAGCGGAGAGACCCAGTACTTC
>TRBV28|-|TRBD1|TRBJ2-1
CASSSLGTVYNEQFF
TGTGCCAGCAGTTCCCTCGGGACAGTCTACAATGAGCAGTTCTTC
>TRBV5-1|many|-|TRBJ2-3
CASKVLDNPTDTQYF
TGCGCCAGCAAGGTCCTGGACAACCCCACAGATACGCAGTATTTT
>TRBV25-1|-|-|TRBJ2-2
CASSEFVPGELFF
TGTGCCAGCAGTGAGTTCGTGCCCGGGGAGCTGTTTTTT
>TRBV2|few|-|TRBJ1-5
CASMGLRGPSNQPQHF
TGTGCCAGCATGGGACTGAGGGGCCCTAGCAATCAGCCCCAGCATTTT
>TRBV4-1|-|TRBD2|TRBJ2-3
CASSRGLAGGKRDTQYF
TGCGCCAGCAGCCGCGGACTAGCGGGGGGAAAGAGAGATACGCAGTATTTT
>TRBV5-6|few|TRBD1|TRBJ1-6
CASSFIGGNSPLHF
TGTGCCAGCAGCTTCATAGGGGGCAATTCACCCCTCCACTTT
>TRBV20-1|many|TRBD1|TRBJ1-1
CSAKQGTNTEAFF
TGCAGTGCCAAACAGGGGACGAACACTGAAGCTTTCTTT
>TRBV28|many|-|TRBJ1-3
CASSFGGAGNTIYF
TGTGCCAGCAGTTTTGGGGGTGCGGGAAACACCATATATTTT
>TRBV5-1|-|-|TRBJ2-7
CASGSGRGDYEQYF
TGCGCCAGCGGGTCGGGCAGGGGAGACTACGAGCAGTACTTC
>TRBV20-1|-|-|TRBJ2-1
CSAPKDLVLDEQFF
TGCAGTGCTCCCAAGGATCTAGTTTTGGATGAGCAGTTCTTC
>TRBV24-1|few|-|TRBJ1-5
CATQSKAGSNQPQHF
TGTGCCACACAGAGCAAAGCTGGTAGCAATCAGCCCCAGCATTTT
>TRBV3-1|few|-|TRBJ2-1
CASSPTDRNNEQFF
TGTGCCAGCAGCCCTACGGACAGAAACAATGAGCAGTTCTTC
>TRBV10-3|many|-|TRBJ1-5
CAISESLSNQPQHF
TGTGCCATCAGTGAGTCGTTGAGCAATCAGCCCCAGCATTTT
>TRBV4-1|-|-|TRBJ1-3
CASSQSFLRSSGNTIYF
TGCGCCAGCAGCCAATCCTTTCTGCGGAGCTCTGGAAACACCATATATTTT
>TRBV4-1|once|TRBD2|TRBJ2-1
CASSASGRARGNEQFF
TGCGCCAGCAGCGCTAGCGGGAGGGCCCGAGGCAATGAGCAGTTCTTC
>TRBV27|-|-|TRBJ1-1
CASSLMGYTEAFF
TGTGCCAGCAGTTTAATGGGTTACACTGAAGCTTTCTTT
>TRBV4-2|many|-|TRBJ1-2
CASSQAARGSGNYGYTF
TGTGCCAGCAGCCAAGCCGCCAGAGGAAGCGGTAACTATGGCTACACCTTC
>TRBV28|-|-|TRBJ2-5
CASRGYLGETQYF
TGTGCCAGCAGGGGCTATCTCGGAGAGACCCAGTACTTC